Each of the 14 T cell receptor beta chains below was sequenced from the same sample in a study of CD8+CD57+ T cells in acquired aplastic anemia. Patients chosen for sequencing had shown CD8+CD57+ cell expansion by flow cytometry. CDR3 and TCR beta VDJ profiling relied on a genomic DNA template. MiXCR was run by TCRdb on the reads, yielding one entry per CDR3 protein. This table holds approximately 190,000 distinct CDR3 sequences, 40% to 50% found once. Material: sorted CD4+, CD8+, or CD8+CD57+ T cells (not recorded which) from PBMCs. Receptors originate from a human donor with aplastic anemia.

The genes are TRBV12-3 or TRBV12-4 and TRBJ2-3; no reliable D call. V was cut by 6 bases and J by 0 bases, with 13 bases left in between. The CDR3 is 15 residues long. DNA for the CDR3: TGTGCCAGCAGCCCCACCCGGGCCAGCACAGATACGCAGTATTTT. It yields the protein CASSPTRASTDTQYF.

This clonotype has ten or more counts. The rearrangement links TRBV7-2 to TRBJ2-3, with D possibly being TRBD2 (5 bases). Germline values: CDR1 SGHTA, CDR2 FQGNSA. This CDR3 comprises 13 residues. V lost 6 bases, J lost 8 bases, and 15 bases lay in between. CDR3 nucleotides: TGTGCCAGCAGTTTCGGCGGGCATGGTACGCAGTATTTT. It specifies CASSFGGHGTQYF.

The chain employs TRBV20-1 and TRBJ1-6; the D is unclear. Germline lookup yields CDR1 DFQATT and CDR2 SNEGSKA (reference sequence). This CDR3 spans 12 amino acids. V lost 2 bases and J lost 9, with 8 bases in between. The CDR3 is CSARTLGSPLHF. The CDR3, as DNA: TGCAGTGCTAGAACGTTGGGTTCACCCCTCCACTTT.

This clonotype was observed a handful of times. This CDR3 is CASRTGGTGELFF. In nucleotides, the CDR3 is TGTGCCAGCCGGACAGGCGGCACCGGGGAGCTGTTTTTT. The chain couples TRBV2 to TRBJ2-2; TRBD1 agrees at 7 bases. The CDR3 spans 13 residues. Per the germline V gene, CDR1 is SNHLY and CDR2 is FYNNEI. Trimming at V came to 8 bases and at J to 4 bases, leaving 4 bases not matched to a gene.

The gene calls are TRBV20-1 and TRBJ2-3, with 7 positions matching TRBD1. Germline CDR1 is DFQATT and CDR2 is SNEGSKA (reference sequence). V dropped 6 bases and J dropped 0; count of bases not matched to a gene: 3. The CDR3 is 13 amino acids. CDR3 sequence (DNA): TGCAGTGCCCCGGGACAGAGCACAGATACGCAGTATTTT. Protein: CSAPGQSTDTQYF.

This clonotype has only a few counts. The V call is TRBV7-3, the J call TRBJ2-1; D is possibly TRBD2 (5 bases). Trimming pared 5 bases from V and 5 bases from J, leaving 10 bases between. The CDR3 runs 13 residues. CDR1 SGHTA and CDR2 FQGTGA come from the germline V gene. The CDR3 bases are TGTGCCAGCAGCGCCACTAGTAACAATGAGCAGTTCTTC. Protein product: CASSATSNNEQFF.

The J gene is TRBJ2-2, the V gene TRBV10-1; D call uncertain. This CDR3 is built from 13 residues. Germline values: CDR1 WNHNN, CDR2 SYGVQD (reference sequence). The V end was cut by 0 bases, the J end by 5 bases, with 4 bases between. CDR3 DNA sequence: TGCGCCAGCAGTGAGTCGGGAACCGGGGAGCTGTTTTTT. This sequence encodes CASSESGTGELFF.

With regard to this clonotype: A clone one base away is much larger, so this may be a read error. The chain has TRBV5-4 and TRBJ2-3; D is perhaps TRBD2 (6 bases). Germline values: CDR1 SGHNT, CDR2 YYREEE (reference sequence). V was trimmed by 1 base and J by 3 bases, leaving 15 bases between them. The CDR3 has 16 residues. CDR3 residues: CASSLSTSSETDTQYF. In nucleotides, the CDR3 is TGTGCCAGCAGCTTGTCAACTAGCTCCGAAACAGATACGCAGTATTTT.

As for this clonotype: With a much larger clone just one base away, this may be a read error. In this CDR3 the conserved last residue, phenylalanine or tryptophan, is missing, so a read error is likely. V gene TRBV12-3 or TRBV12-4 combines with J gene TRBJ1-3; D ambiguous. Trimming stripped 5 bases from V and 3 bases from J, with 8 bases between. CDR3 size: 13 residues. The CDR3, as DNA: TGTGCCAGCAGTGCTATCCTTGGAAACACCATATATGTT. Protein: CASSAILGNTIYV.

The gene calls are TRBV25-1 and TRBJ1-2, with TRBD1 matching over 9 bases. The trim removed 4 bases at V and 4 bases at J, leaving 4 bases unmatched. The length of the CDR3 is 14 residues. Germline V gives CDR1 MGHDK, CDR2 SYGVNS. The DNA for the CDR3 is TGTGCCAGCAGTGCTAAGACAGGGGGCTATGGCTACACCTTC. Translation: CASSAKTGGYGYTF.

The V call is TRBV6-2 or TRBV6-3, the J call TRBJ1-1; tentative D call: TRBD1 (5 bases). The germline CDR1 and CDR2 sequences are MNHEY and SVGEGT. Between the trimmed V and J ends, which lost 0 bases and 1 base, there was a span of 6 bases. This CDR3 is built from 14 residues. The CDR3 protein is CASSYSQGNTEAFF. For the CDR3, the DNA is TGTGCCAGCAGTTACTCGCAGGGGAACACTGAAGCTTTCTTT.

The CDR3 reads CASSYSGGGASGTYEQYF. Written as DNA, the CDR3 is TGTGCCAGCAGTTACTCTGGGGGTGGGGCTAGCGGTACCTACGAGCAGTACTTC. V is TRBV6-2 or TRBV6-3 and J is TRBJ2-7, with TRBD2 matching over 7 bases. This CDR3 spans 18 amino acids. Losses at the gene ends were 0 bases for V and 2 bases for J; bases not matched to a gene: 13. The germline CDR1 and CDR2 sequences are MNHEY and SVGEGT.

The chain recombines TRBV2 with TRBJ2-1; D gene ambiguous. CDR3 length equals 14 residues. V dropped 4 bases and J dropped 3 bases, with 10 bases sitting between them. Germline CDR1 and CDR2: SNHLY and FYNNEI. The CDR3 reads CASSVEGYYNEQFF. The CDR3 DNA follows: TGTGCCAGCAGTGTTGAAGGGTACTACAATGAGCAGTTCTTC.

J is TRBJ1-1 and V is TRBV9; no reliable D call. Germline CDR1 SGDLS, CDR2 YYNGEE. Trimming pared 1 base from V and 0 bases from J, leaving 22 bases between. The CDR3 sequence is 19 residues long. The CDR3 DNA is TGTGCCAGCAGCGTATCACCCACTACTGACGGACGGATGAACACTGAAGCTTTCTTT. This sequence encodes CASSVSPTTDGRMNTEAFF.